The rows below give T cell receptor beta chains drawn from one sample of a study of T cells in narcolepsy. The assay was immunoSEQ multiplex PCR, and TCRdb's table has in-frame clones only and misses some. Here the sample spans 20,000 to 30,000 clones, 75% to 85% being singletons. Sequencing input: memory (CD45RA-) CD4+ T cells from blood. The receptors here all came from a human donor in good health. CDR3s leave out the opening cysteine and the closing phenylalanine or tryptophan.

V gene: TRBV28
CDR3 protein: ASTQTGRQDTQY

V gene: TRBV28
CDR3 protein: ASSSGQGVVGYT

V gene: TRBV5-4
CDR3 protein: ASSLEGGGTEAF

V gene: TRBV4-3
CDR3 protein: ASSQGVAGQFYGYT

V gene: TRBV7-2
CDR3 protein: ASSQTGEKETQY

V gene: TRBV19
CDR3 protein: ASSIGGTGADTQY

V gene: TRBV7-9
CDR3 protein: ASSKETFNTEAF

V gene: TRBV7-9
CDR3 protein: ASSEGLAGGGTQY

V gene: TRBV28
CDR3 protein: ASSPGGQGLSGYT

V gene: TRBV11-3
CDR3 protein: ASSSAPRGTSYEQY

V gene: TRBV6-1
CDR3 protein: ASSERAEAF

V gene: TRBV4-1
CDR3 protein: ASRPGAALNTGELF

V gene: TRBV4-1
CDR3 protein: ASSPRDWTYNEQF

V gene: TRBV27
CDR3 protein: ATGSYEQY

V gene: TRBV7-2
CDR3 protein: ASSLDSVRNSPLH

V gene: TRBV28
CDR3 protein: AGQGGRGEQY

V gene: TRBV7-2
CDR3 protein: ASSLGTNQPQH

V gene: TRBV15
CDR3 protein: ATSRDPSLAGAHEQF

V gene: TRBV18
CDR3 protein: ASRLGGTYTDTQY

V gene: TRBV28
CDR3 protein: ASSSGRKNEQF

V gene: TRBV6-1
CDR3 protein: ASTIRDRDQPQH

V gene: TRBV6-6
CDR3 protein: ASSNPGGNQPQH

V gene: TRBV29-1
CDR3 protein: SVEGSWGTGTPRGYT

V gene: TRBV27
CDR3 protein: ASRGLAVNTGELF

V gene: TRBV4-2
CDR3 protein: ASSPTTQSYEQY

V gene: TRBV5-5
CDR3 protein: ASTFGGARNQPQH

V gene: TRBV4-1
CDR3 protein: ASSQEGNTIY

V gene: TRBV6-6
CDR3 protein: ASSLGTTGGGELF

V gene: TRBV5-4
CDR3 protein: ASSLDGKGATDTQY

V gene: TRBV11-2
CDR3 protein: ASSQTDTQY

V gene: TRBV7-7
CDR3 protein: ASSPWDRANYGYT

V gene: TRBV5-6
CDR3 protein: ASSFRDGTEAF

V gene: TRBV7-9
CDR3 protein: ASSFGQGDEKLF

V gene: TRBV10-3
CDR3 protein: AIGGLAGGAGELF

V gene: TRBV27
CDR3 protein: ASSQRPVEKLF

V gene: TRBV14
CDR3 protein: ASSPSGRAYNEQF

V gene: TRBV7-2
CDR3 protein: ASSLAGVNEKLF

V gene: TRBV28
CDR3 protein: ASSLMGGTGELF

V gene: TRBV28
CDR3 protein: ASSLRRAKGTDTQY

V gene: TRBV28
CDR3 protein: ASSTRLGTSGRTEQF

V gene: TRBV6-1
CDR3 protein: ASSERAGGGSYEQY

V gene: TRBV11-3
CDR3 protein: ASSLDTVSYEQY

V gene: TRBV18
CDR3 protein: ASSKQTGALH

V gene: TRBV7-1
CDR3 protein: ASSSTASYEQY

V gene: TRBV28
CDR3 protein: ASSLWVSGANVLT

V gene: TRBV6-6
CDR3 protein: ASSPRDTQY

V gene: TRBV5-1
CDR3 protein: ASSLARGAKETQY